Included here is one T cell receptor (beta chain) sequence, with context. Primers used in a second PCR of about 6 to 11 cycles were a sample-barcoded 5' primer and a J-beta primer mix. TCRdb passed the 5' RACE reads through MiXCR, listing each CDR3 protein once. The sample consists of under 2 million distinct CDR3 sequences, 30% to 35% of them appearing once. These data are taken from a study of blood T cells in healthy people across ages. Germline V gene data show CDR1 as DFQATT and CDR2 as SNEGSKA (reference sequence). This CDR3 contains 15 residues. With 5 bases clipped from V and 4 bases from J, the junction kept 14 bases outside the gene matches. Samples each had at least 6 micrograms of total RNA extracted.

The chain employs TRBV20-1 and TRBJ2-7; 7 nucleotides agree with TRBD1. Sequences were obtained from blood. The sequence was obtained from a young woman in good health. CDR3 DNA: TGCAGTGCTGTTGACTCCGGGACAGCGCCTTACGAGCAGTACTTC. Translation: CSAVDSGTAPYEQYF.